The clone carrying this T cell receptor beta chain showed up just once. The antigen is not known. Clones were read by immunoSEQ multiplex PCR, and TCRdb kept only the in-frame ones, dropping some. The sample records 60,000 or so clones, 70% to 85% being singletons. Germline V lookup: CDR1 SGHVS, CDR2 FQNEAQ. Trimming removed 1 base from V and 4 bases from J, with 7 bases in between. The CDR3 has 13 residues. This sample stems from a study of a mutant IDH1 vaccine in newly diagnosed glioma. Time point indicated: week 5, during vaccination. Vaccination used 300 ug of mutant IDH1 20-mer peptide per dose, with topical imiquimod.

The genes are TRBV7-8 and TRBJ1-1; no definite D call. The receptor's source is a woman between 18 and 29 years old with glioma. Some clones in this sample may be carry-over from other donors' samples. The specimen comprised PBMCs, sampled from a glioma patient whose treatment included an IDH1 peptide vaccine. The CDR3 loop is CASSLVPGTEAFF. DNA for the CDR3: TGTGCCAGCAGCTTAGTTCCGGGCACTGAAGCTTTCTTT.